The 15 T cell receptor beta chains below all came from one sample that was sequenced in a study of cytomegalovirus exposure and HLA in healthy donors. PCR involved 60 Vbeta and 13 Jbeta primers. This table comes from immunoSEQ multiplex PCR, and its TCRdb copy is limited to in-frame clones, with some not included. The sample shows about 190,000 clones, about four fifths of them seen only once. The sample consisted of PBMCs. These receptors originate from a man aged 50 to 59 in good health and CMV-seronegative.

In its sample, this clone was seen once. The chain joins TRBV7-6 to TRBJ2-5, with TRBD1 identical over 7 bases. The CDR3 runs 14 residues. V dropped 5 bases and J dropped 5; count of bases not matched to a gene: 8. The V gene's germline CDR1 is SGHVS and CDR2 FNYEAQ. The CDR3 here is CASSLQRGRETQYF. Written as DNA, the CDR3 is TGTGCCAGCAGCCTTCAAAGGGGGCGGGAGACCCAGTACTTC.

The chain has TRBV19 and TRBJ2-1, with 8 bases fitting TRBD1. Germline CDR1 reads LNHDA; CDR2 reads SQIVND (reference sequence). Trimming took 1 base from V and 4 from J; bases not matched to a gene: 6. The CDR3 spans 16 residues. The CDR3 loop reads CASSIGRDRTYNEQFF. The CDR3 bases are TGTGCCAGTAGTATAGGACGGGACAGGACATACAATGAGCAGTTCTTC.

This clone was detected once. The chain joins TRBV4-2 to TRBJ1-6; tentative D call: TRBD1 (6 bases). This CDR3 is built from 17 residues. Trimming took 1 base from V and 2 from J, leaving 12 bases between them. The V gene's germline CDR1 is LGHNA and CDR2 YNFKEQ. CDR3 region: CASSQVGSGAYNSPLHF. DNA for the CDR3: TGTGCCAGCAGCCAAGTGGGGTCAGGGGCCTATAATTCACCCCTCCACTTT.

The V call is TRBV4-3, the J call TRBJ2-7; tentative D call: TRBD2 (5 bases). This CDR3 spans 15 amino acids. CDR1 LGHNA and CDR2 YSLEER come from the germline V gene. Trimming pared 5 bases from V and 4 bases from J, leaving 18 bases between. The CDR3 protein is CASSKITEGGYEQYF. In nucleotides, the CDR3 is TGCGCCAGCAGCAAAATCACCGAGGGCGGTTACGAGCAGTACTTC.

In DNA, the CDR3 is TGCGCCAGCAGCACTCGGACTAGCGGGGGCCAAGAGACCCAGTACTTC. Translation: CASSTRTSGGQETQYF. The rearrangement links TRBV5-1 to TRBJ2-5; 13 bases are a match to TRBD2. J gave up 1 base and V 4 bases, and 4 bases lay outside the gene matches. The CDR3 consists of 16 residues. Germline CDR1 is SGHRS and CDR2 is YFSETQ.

This clone was seen just once. J is TRBJ1-1 and V is TRBV5-6; tentative D call: TRBD1 (6 bases). CDR3 length equals 15 residues. Germline loops: CDR1 SGHDT, CDR2 YYEEEE. V lost 4 bases and J 5 bases, leaving 18 bases between the germline ends. The CDR3 reads CASSPRAGGWTEAFF. The CDR3 DNA sequence: TGTGCCAGCAGCCCGAGGGCGGGGGGCTGGACTGAAGCTTTCTTT.

The V gene is TRBV6-5, the J gene TRBJ1-4; weak D call: TRBD1 (6 bases). The V gene's germline CDR1 is MNHEY and CDR2 SVGAGI. CDR3 length: 16 amino acids. V lost 2 bases and J lost 7, with 17 bases in between. This CDR3 reads CASSYLPGGVGEKLFF. CDR3 nucleotide sequence: TGTGCCAGCAGTTACCTGCCGGGGGGCGTTGGTGAAAAACTGTTTTTT.

V and J are TRBV15 and TRBJ2-7, with a tentative D call TRBD2 (6 bases). The CDR3 consists of 16 residues. Germline lookup yields CDR1 LNHNV and CDR2 YYDKDF (reference sequence). V lost 0 bases, J lost 5 bases, and 17 bases lay in between. The CDR3: CATSRDRRGGADEQYF. The CDR3 DNA reads as TGTGCCACCAGCAGAGATCGCCGGGGCGGGGCGGACGAGCAGTACTTC. Complete variable domain (other parts from reference TRBV15 and TRBJ2-7): DAMVIQNPRYQVTQFGKPVTLSCSQTLNHNVMYWYQQKSSQAPKLLFHYYDKDFNNEADTPDNFQSRRPNTSFCFLDIRSPGLGDTAMYLCATSRDRRGGADEQYFGPGTRLTVT.

The V and J genes are TRBV4-3 and TRBJ1-5; D is unresolved. The CDR3 is 15 residues long. The V gene lost 0 bases and the J gene lost 0 bases, with 6 bases spanning the gap. Germline V gene data show CDR1 as LGHNA and CDR2 as YSLEER. Here the CDR3 DNA reads TGCGCCAGCAGCCAAGATCTCCTTAGCAATCAGCCCCAGCATTTT. It specifies CASSQDLLSNQPQHF.

The rearrangement joins TRBV5-1 to TRBJ2-1; D unclear. CDR3 size: 15 residues. V shed 4 bases and J shed 8 bases, with 19 bases lying between them. Germline V gene lookup returns CDR1 SGHRS and CDR2 YFSETQ. DNA of the CDR3: TGCGCCAGCAGCCGAAACTCCCCCTCTCCGGATGAGCAGTTCTTC. Protein: CASSRNSPSPDEQFF.

The rearrangement links TRBV7-2 to TRBJ1-3; D is perhaps TRBD1 (5 bases). This CDR3 is built from 16 residues. Germline loops: CDR1 SGHTA, CDR2 FQGNSA. Trimming took off 2 bases at V and 0 bases at J, with 11 bases between the two ends. CDR3 loop: CASSLMDTSSGNTIYF. CDR3 nucleotides: TGTGCCAGCAGCTTAATGGACACAAGCTCTGGAAACACCATATATTTT. Variable domain in full (rest from reference TRBV7-2 and TRBJ1-3): GAGVSQSPSNKVTEKGKDVELRCDPISGHTALYWYRQSLGQGLEFLIYFQGNSAPDKSGLPSDRFSAERTGGSVSTLTIQRTQQEDSAVYLCASSLMDTSSGNTIYFGEGSWLTVV.

The chain joins TRBV4-3 to TRBJ2-7; 8 bases line up with TRBD2. CDR3 length: 12 amino acids. Germline assignment: CDR1 LGHNA and CDR2 YSLEER. Trimming at V came to 4 bases and at J to 4 bases, leaving 0 bases not matched to a gene. CDR3 sequence reads: CASSPGGYEQYF. The DNA for the CDR3 is TGCGCCAGCAGCCCGGGGGGGTACGAGCAGTACTTC.

The chain joins TRBV20-1 to TRBJ1-2, with no clear D. V lost 3 bases and J 6 bases, leaving 8 bases between the germline ends. Germline V gene lookup returns CDR1 DFQATT and CDR2 SNEGSKA (reference sequence). The CDR3 has 11 amino acids. The CDR3 region is CSARSRNGYTF. CDR3 coding DNA: TGCAGTGCTAGGTCCAGGAATGGCTACACCTTC.

In its sample, this clone was seen a few times. The chain couples TRBV7-3 to TRBJ2-5, with D possibly matching TRBD1 (6 bases). Germline values: CDR1 SGHTA, CDR2 FQGTGA. The V and J ends lost 1 base and 3 bases respectively, with 6 bases between them. The length of the CDR3 is 13 residues. The CDR3 DNA is TGTGCCAGCAGCTTAAACAGGGAAGAGACCCAGTACTTC. Protein product: CASSLNREETQYF.

To note about this clone: This same CDR3 is encoded by further DNA sequences in the sample. The genes are TRBV7-3 and TRBJ2-1; TRBD2 matches at 15 bases. This CDR3 comprises 15 residues. The germline V gene has CDR1 SGHTA and CDR2 FQGTGA. Trimming took 3 bases from V and 6 from J; bases not matched to a gene: 0. The CDR3 DNA is TGTGCCAGCAGCTTGGGACTAGCGGGGGGCAATGAGCAGTTCTTC. Its translation is CASSLGLAGGNEQFF.